This T cell receptor beta chain originates from a study of Graves' ophthalmopathy and Graves' hyperthyroidism. TCR beta CDR3 amplification used RNA transcripts. HTBI-primed first-round RT-PCR preceded second-round multiplex PCR. TCRdb fed the multiplex PCR reads into MiXCR, producing one record per CDR3 protein. The sample holds about 220,000 distinct CDR3 sequences; roughly 21% are singletons and the top ten take around two fifths. This clonotype was observed once. The CDR3 has 15 residues. Germline CDR1 reads MDHEN; CDR2 reads SYDVKM. V lost 5 bases, J lost 5 bases, and 18 bases lay in between. This chain connects TRBV28 to TRBJ2-5, with D perhaps TRBD2 (6 bases). Sequences were obtained from peripheral blood. The clonotype originates from a woman aged 50 to 60 with Graves' ophthalmopathy. The CDR3 loop reads CASSPPGGFGETQYF. CDR3 nucleotides: TGTGCCAGCAGTCCACCCGGAGGGTTCGGGGAGACCCAGTACTTC.